A selection of T cell receptor beta chains follows, all from one sample in a study of OX40 agonist ivuxolimab in advanced cancers. Clones were read by immunoSEQ multiplex PCR, and TCRdb kept only the in-frame ones, dropping some. The sample has fewer than 60,000 clones, approximately 90% seen once. Sequences were derived from CD4+ or CD8+ T cells sorted from blood, sampled in a trial of the OX40 agonist ivuxolimab. Receptor source: an adult with an advanced solid tumor such as melanoma, head and neck, liver or kidney cancer. The CDR3 runs from the conserved cysteine through the conserved F or W. The D gene is left open where the match is weak. Not every row has a clone size; where given, it reads once, few, many or a size class.

>TRBV5-1|TRBJ2-4|TRBD2|NA
TGCGCCGGACGCCAGGGGCTAGCGGGGGGCCTCTTGTACTTC
CAGRQGLAGGLLYF
>TRBV9|TRBJ2-5|NA|NA
TGTGCCAGCAGCGTAGGGACTGCGTACCAAGAGACCCAGTACTTC
CASSVGTAYQETQYF
>TRBV5-6|TRBJ2-5|NA|NA
TGTGCCAGCAGCTTGTCAGTAGGAGAGACCCAGTACTTC
CASSLSVGETQYF
>TRBV5-4|TRBJ2-7|NA|NA
TGTGCCAGCAGCTTCGGACAGTCGCCCCACTACGAGCAGTACTTC
CASSFGQSPHYEQYF
>TRBV21-1|TRBJ2-7|NA|few
TGTGCCAGCACCTCATTGGGGCTAGCGGGAGTTGGCTCCTACGAGCAGTACTTC
CASTSLGLAGVGSYEQYF
>TRBV19|TRBJ2-5|TRBD2|NA
TGTGCCAGTAGTATAGATTGGGCGGGGGTCGAGACCCAGTACTTC
CASSIDWAGVETQYF
>TRBV4-3|TRBJ1-2|TRBD1|NA
TGCGCCAGCAGCCTCGAGACAGGGTATGGTGGCTACACCTTC
CASSLETGYGGYTF
>TRBV18|TRBJ2-1|NA|NA
TGTGCCAGCTCACTACAGGGTTACAATGAGCAGTTCTTC
CASSLQGYNEQFF
>TRBV18|TRBJ2-4|NA|NA
TGTGCCAGCTCACCAAGTCCAAGAGGGGCCAAAAACATTCAGTACTTC
CASSPSPRGAKNIQYF
>TRBV5-4|TRBJ2-7|NA|once
TGTGCCAGCAGCTTGGACGGGGGGCAAGAGCAGTACTTC
CASSLDGGQEQYF
>TRBV6-5|TRBJ2-7|TRBD2|NA
TGTGCCAGCACCCAACTAGCGGGGGCCCCCTACGAGCAGTACTTC
CASTQLAGAPYEQYF
>TRBV5-1|TRBJ2-3|TRBD1|NA
TGCGCCAGCAGCTTGGAGGGGGACAGCAACACAGATACGCAGTATTTT
CASSLEGDSNTDTQYF
>TRBV5-6|TRBJ2-7|NA|NA
TGTGCCAGCAGCGTCCTCAGGTTTGAGGAGCAGTACTTC
CASSVLRFEEQYF
>TRBV7-2|TRBJ1-3|TRBD1|NA
TGTGCCAGCAGCCTACAGGGGGGCTCTGGAAACACCATATATTTT
CASSLQGGSGNTIYF
>TRBV5-1|TRBJ1-3|NA|NA
TGCGCCAGCAGCTCTCAGGGCTACTCTGGAAACACCATATATTTT
CASSSQGYSGNTIYF
>TRBV7-9|TRBJ2-5|NA|NA
TGTGCCAGCAGCTCCCGGGACCGAGCCCGGCAGTACTTC
CASSSRDRARQYF
>TRBV5-5|TRBJ1-3|TRBD1|NA
TGTGCCAGCAGAAGGACAGGGGGTGGAAACACCATATATTTT
CASRRTGGGNTIYF
>TRBV5-6|TRBJ1-6|NA|NA
TGTGCCAGCAGCCCAGACCCCGGGGGATATAATTCACCCCTCCACTTT
CASSPDPGGYNSPLHF
>TRBV2|TRBJ2-3|TRBD2|NA
TGTGCCAGCAGTTTAGGACTAGGAATGGTGGGAGATACGCAGTATTTT
CASSLGLGMVGDTQYF
>TRBV7-2|TRBJ1-2|NA|NA
TGTGCCAGCAGCTTAGCCCAGGGTGACTATGGCTACACCTTC
CASSLAQGDYGYTF
>TRBV19|TRBJ2-1|NA|NA
TGTGCCAGTAGTCCGGGGACATATGAGCAGTTCTTC
CASSPGTYEQFF
>TRBV6-1|TRBJ1-6|TRBD1|NA
TGTGCCAGCAGTTGGACAGGAGTCTATAATTCACCCCTCCACTTT
CASSWTGVYNSPLHF
>TRBV28|TRBJ2-3|TRBD1|once
TGTGCCAGCAGTTCGCGCCGGGACAGATTCCGCACAGATACGCAGTATTTT
CASSSRRDRFRTDTQYF
>TRBV18|TRBJ2-2|NA|NA
TGTGCCAGCTCACCGCCTGGAGGGTTTACCGGGGAGCTGTTTTTT
CASSPPGGFTGELFF
>TRBV12-2|TRBJ1-1|NA|NA
TGTGCAAGTCGCTTAGCGAGGACAGGGTCCATCATGAACACTGAAGCTTTCTTT
CASRLARTGSIMNTEAFF
>TRBV5-8|TRBJ1-2|TRBD1|NA
TGTGCCAGCAGCCTGGGGACAGGGGTTAACTATGGCTACACCTTC
CASSLGTGVNYGYTF
>TRBV11-1|TRBJ1-2|NA|NA
TGTGCCAGCAGCTTAGGCCCCAGGTCGAGTAACTATGGCTACACCTTC
CASSLGPRSSNYGYTF
>TRBV11-2|TRBJ1-4|NA|NA
TGTGCCAGCAGCTTAAGGCAGGGCGTTTACAAAGGTGAAAAACTGTTTTTT
CASSLRQGVYKGEKLFF
>TRBV27|TRBJ1-4|NA|NA
TGTGCCAGCAGTTCCCGCGGGTCTAATGAAAAACTGTTTTTT
CASSSRGSNEKLFF
>TRBV11-3|TRBJ2-2|NA|NA
TGTGCCAGCAGCTCTGAAGAGGGGCGGGAGCTGTTTTTT
CASSSEEGRELFF
>TRBV10-1|TRBJ2-3|NA|NA
TGCGCCAGCGGGGGACATCACACAGATACGCAGTATTTT
CASGGHHTDTQYF
>TRBV10-3|TRBJ2-7|NA|NA
TGTGCCATCAGTCAAGGGACGCAGAACTACGAGCAGTACTTC
CAISQGTQNYEQYF
>TRBV2|TRBJ2-1|NA|NA
TGTGCCAGCAGTAGGGACCCGTACAATGAGCAGTTCTTC
CASSRDPYNEQFF
>TRBV5-1|TRBJ2-5|NA|NA
TGCGCCAGCAGCTCCCGACAGGGACTCCAAGAGACCCAGTACTTC
CASSSRQGLQETQYF
>TRBV6-5|TRBJ1-5|NA|once
TGTGCCAGCAGCCTCACAAATCAGCCCCAGCATTTT
CASSLTNQPQHF
>TRBV5-1|TRBJ1-4|NA|NA
TGCGCCAGCAGCTTGGGGGTTCGAGAAAAACTGTTTTTT
CASSLGVREKLFF
>TRBV10-1|TRBJ2-1|NA|once
TGCGCCAGCAGTGTATCGGGGCCGTACAATGAGCAGTTCTTC
CASSVSGPYNEQFF